Included here is one T cell receptor (beta chain) sequence, with context. The antigen is unknown. Construction of TCR beta libraries was performed using quantitative 5'-RACE with molecular barcodes. Via MiXCR, TCRdb re-called the 5' RACE reads, giving one row per CDR3 protein. The data show around 480,000 distinct CDR3 sequences, roughly 17% seen once. The data were taken from a study of CD8 T cells in ankylosing spondylitis. Findings and caveats of the study: Characteristic of ankylosing spondylitis blood, it appeared, was a TCR beta motif comprising several highly homologous variants. Before this, some motif variants had been reported in reactive arthritis synovial fluid and blood. Within matched ankylosing spondylitis synovial fluid, disease-linked clones were reportedly significantly enriched. Those disease-linked clones were CD8+; they were also relatively rare in peripheral blood.

The sequencing sample was made of blood, either unsorted or a sorted T cell fraction (not recorded which). This clonotype was obtained from a male donor with ankylosing spondylitis.

The CDR3, as DNA: TGTGCCAGCAGTTTATCTGAGTCTGGGCCTAGGGGTGAAAAACTGTTTTTT. Its protein product is CASSLSESGPRGEKLFF. The rearrangement uses TRBV12-3 or TRBV12-4 and TRBJ1-4; a weak D match, TRBD1 (5 bases). Trimming took 2 bases from V and 7 from J, leaving 20 bases between them. This CDR3 has 17 amino acids.